This T cell receptor beta chain was identified during a study of cytomegalovirus exposure and HLA in healthy donors. Points from the study as a whole: Relative to equally common others, HLA-associated TCR beta chains showed greater clonal expansion in a later analysis. Sequencing depth across donors, presence/absence analyses assumed, was roughly uniform. With further analysis later on, most CMV-associated TCR beta chains appeared HLA-restricted. The classifier reportedly diagnosed cytomegalovirus status with high specificity and sensitivity.

In regard to this clone: What it recognizes is unknown.

The PCR used 60 Vbeta and 13 Jbeta primers. Only in-frame clones appear in the TCRdb table, and some are missing; sequencing was by immunoSEQ multiplex PCR. The sample contains about 200,000 clones, about 79% of which appear only once. This TCR derives from a man aged 18 to 30 in good health and CMV-seronegative. The sample taken for sequencing was PBMCs.

The CDR3 DNA reads TGTGCCAGCAGTTACGAGGAAGGCACAGATACGCAGTATTTT. Translating gives CASSYEEGTDTQYF. The chain is built from TRBV6-5 and TRBJ2-3; D gene uncertain. The CDR3 sequence is 14 residues long. CDR1 and CDR2 (germline): MNHEY, SVGAGI. V shed 2 bases and J shed 1 base, with 7 bases lying between them.